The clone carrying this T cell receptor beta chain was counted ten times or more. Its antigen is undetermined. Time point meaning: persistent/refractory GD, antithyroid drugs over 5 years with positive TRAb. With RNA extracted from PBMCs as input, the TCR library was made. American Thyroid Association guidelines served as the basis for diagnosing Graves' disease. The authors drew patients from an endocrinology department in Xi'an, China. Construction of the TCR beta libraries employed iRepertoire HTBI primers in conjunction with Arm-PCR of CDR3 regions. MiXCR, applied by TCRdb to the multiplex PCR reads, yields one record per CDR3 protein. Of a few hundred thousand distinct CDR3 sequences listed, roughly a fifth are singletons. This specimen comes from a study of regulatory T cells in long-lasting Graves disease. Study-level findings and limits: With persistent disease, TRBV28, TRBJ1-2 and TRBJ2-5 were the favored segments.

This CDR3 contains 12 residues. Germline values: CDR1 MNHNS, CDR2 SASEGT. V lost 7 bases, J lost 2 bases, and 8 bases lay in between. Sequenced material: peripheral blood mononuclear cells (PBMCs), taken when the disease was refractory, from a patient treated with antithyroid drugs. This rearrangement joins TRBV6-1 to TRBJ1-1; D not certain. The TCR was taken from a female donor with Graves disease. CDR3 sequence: CASTEENTEAFF. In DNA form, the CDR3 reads TGTGCCAGCACGGAAGAAAACACTGAAGCTTTCTTT.